The rows below give T cell receptor beta chains drawn from one sample of a study of blood T cell repertoires in COVID-19. This table comes from immunoSEQ multiplex PCR, and its TCRdb copy is limited to in-frame clones, with some not included. The table has about 220,000 clones, around 80% seen once. The sample taken for sequencing was peripheral blood. The receptors derive from a woman aged 50 to 60 with acute or convalescent COVID-19. Both conserved end residues are part of each CDR3. The order of the fields is V gene, CDR3 length, D gene, clone size, J gene, CDR3 DNA, CDR3 protein. D genes are given only for firm matches. The size of a clone is reported for some rows only, either as once, few or many, or as a class for expanded clones.

TRBV18,12,NA,NA,TRBJ1-2,TGTGCCAGCTCGAACAGGGAAGATGGCTACACCTTC,CASSNREDGYTF
TRBV10-1,15,NA,once,TRBJ1-1,TGCGCCAGCAGTGAGTCGACCTCGGGGGGCACTGAAGCTTTCTTT,CASSESTSGGTEAFF
TRBV7-9,15,TRBD1,NA,TRBJ2-7,TGTGCCAGCAGTTGGAGACAGGGCGTAATCTACGAGCAGTACTTC,CASSWRQGVIYEQYF
TRBV9,15,TRBD1,NA,TRBJ1-1,TGTGCCAGCAGCGTGGGGACAGGGGTTTATACTGAAGCTTTCTTT,CASSVGTGVYTEAFF
TRBV2,16,NA,NA,TRBJ1-5,TGTGCCAGCAGTGTGGTTAGGCAGGGTGGCAATCAGCCCCAGCATTTT,CASSVVRQGGNQPQHF
TRBV10-3,14,NA,NA,TRBJ2-3,TGTGCCATCAGTGAGTCGCGCGGCACAGATACGCAGTATTTT,CAISESRGTDTQYF
TRBV2,13,NA,NA,TRBJ2-3,TGTGCCAGCAGTGACCTTGGCACAGATACGCAGTATTTT,CASSDLGTDTQYF
TRBV7-2,18,TRBD1,NA,TRBJ2-7,TGTGCCAGCAGCTTGTTGAACAACGGACAGGGGATGCCCTACGAGCAGTACTTC,CASSLLNNGQGMPYEQYF
TRBV28,11,NA,NA,TRBJ2-7,TGTGCCAGCAGTGCGAACTACGAGCAGTACTTC,CASSANYEQYF
TRBV23-1,16,NA,NA,TRBJ2-7,TGCGCCAGCAAGCCACCCGGTTTATCCGCCTCCTACGAGCAGTACTTC,CASKPPGLSASYEQYF
TRBV7-2,15,NA,NA,TRBJ2-7,TGTGCCAGCAGCCCAACGGATCTATCGGGATACGAGCAGTACTTC,CASSPTDLSGYEQYF
TRBV11-3,17,TRBD1,NA,TRBJ1-5,TGTGCCAGCAGCTTAAGATTGACAGGGGCGGATGATCGGCCCCAGCATTTT,CASSLRLTGADDRPQHF
TRBV18,15,NA,once,TRBJ2-3,TGTGCCAGCTCACCATATGGGCTAGCCACAGATACGCAGTATTTT,CASSPYGLATDTQYF
TRBV3-1/TRBV3-2,13,NA,NA,TRBJ2-1,TGTGCCAGCAGCCAAGGGGGCCGAGATGAGCAGTTCTTC,CASSQGGRDEQFF
TRBV20-1,11,NA,NA,TRBJ1-2,TGCAGTGCTGCAGGGGTTAATGGCTACACCTTC,CSAAGVNGYTF
TRBV5-5,15,TRBD1,NA,TRBJ2-5,TGTGCCAGCAGCAGATGGGACAGCTCTCGGGAGACCCAGTACTTC,CASSRWDSSRETQYF
TRBV6-5,14,TRBD1,NA,TRBJ2-5,TGTGCCAGCCACACCCTAGACAGGGGAGGTACCCAGTACTTC,CASHTLDRGGTQYF
TRBV2,14,TRBD1,NA,TRBJ2-1,TGTGCCAGCAAGACGGGACAGGGCCAAAGGTGGCAGTTCTTC,CASKTGQGQRWQFF
TRBV6-5,15,NA,NA,TRBJ1-6,TGTGCCAGCAGTTACGGGGGGTATTATAATTCACCCCTCCACTTT,CASSYGGYYNSPLHF
TRBV7-3,13,NA,NA,TRBJ1-2,TGTGCCAGCAGCTTATCGGGGGGTGATGGCTACACCTTC,CASSLSGGDGYTF
TRBV29-1,13,NA,NA,TRBJ2-3,TGCAGCGTTGACTACCCTAGCACAGATACGCAGTATTTT,CSVDYPSTDTQYF
TRBV6-1,12,TRBD1,few,TRBJ2-7,TGTGCCAGCAGCCGGGGACAGCAGGGGCAGTACTTC,CASSRGQQGQYF
TRBV3-1/TRBV3-2,15,TRBD1,NA,TRBJ1-5,TGTGCCAGCAGTCAAAAAGGACAGGGGGAGCAGCCCCAGCATTTT,CASSQKGQGEQPQHF
TRBV7-3,14,TRBD1,NA,TRBJ2-7,TGTGCCAGCAGCTTAGGGGACAGCCGCTACGAGCAGTACTTC,CASSLGDSRYEQYF
TRBV3-1/TRBV3-2,13,NA,NA,TRBJ2-2,TGTGCCAGCAGCCTTCAGGGAGGCGGGGAGCTGTTTTTT,CASSLQGGGELFF
TRBV5-8,14,NA,NA,TRBJ2-3,TGTGCCAGCAGCTTGGCCCCGACAGGAGCTACGCAGTATTTT,CASSLAPTGATQYF
TRBV24-1,14,TRBD1,NA,TRBJ1-1,TGTGCCACCAGTGAACCTCAGACAGGGCCTGAAGCTTTCTTT,CATSEPQTGPEAFF